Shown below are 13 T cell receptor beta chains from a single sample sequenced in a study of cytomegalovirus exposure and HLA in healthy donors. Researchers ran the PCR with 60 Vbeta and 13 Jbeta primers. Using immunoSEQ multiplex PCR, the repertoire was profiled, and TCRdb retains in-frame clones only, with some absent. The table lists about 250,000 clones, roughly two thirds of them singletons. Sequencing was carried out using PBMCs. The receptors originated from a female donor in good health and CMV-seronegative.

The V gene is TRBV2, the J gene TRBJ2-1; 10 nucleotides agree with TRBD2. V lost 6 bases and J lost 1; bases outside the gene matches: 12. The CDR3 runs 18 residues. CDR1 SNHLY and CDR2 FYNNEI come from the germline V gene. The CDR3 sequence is CASRSSGRPPDSYNEQFF. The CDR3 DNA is TGTGCCAGCAGATCTAGCGGGAGACCCCCCGATTCCTACAATGAGCAGTTCTTC.

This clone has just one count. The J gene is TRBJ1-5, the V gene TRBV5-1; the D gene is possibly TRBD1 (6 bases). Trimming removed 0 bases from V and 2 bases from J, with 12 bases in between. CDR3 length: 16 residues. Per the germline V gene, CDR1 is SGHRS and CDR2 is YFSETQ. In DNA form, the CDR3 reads TGCGCCAGCAGCTTGGACGGCAGGGGTGGCAATCAGCCCCAGCATTTT. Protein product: CASSLDGRGGNQPQHF.

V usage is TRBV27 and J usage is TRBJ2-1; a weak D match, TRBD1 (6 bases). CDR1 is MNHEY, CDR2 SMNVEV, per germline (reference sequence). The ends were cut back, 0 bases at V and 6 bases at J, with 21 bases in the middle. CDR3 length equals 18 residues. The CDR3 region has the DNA TGTGCCAGCAGTTTATCCCCTCGAACAGGGTTGAACTTCAATGAGCAGTTCTTC. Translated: CASSLSPRTGLNFNEQFF.

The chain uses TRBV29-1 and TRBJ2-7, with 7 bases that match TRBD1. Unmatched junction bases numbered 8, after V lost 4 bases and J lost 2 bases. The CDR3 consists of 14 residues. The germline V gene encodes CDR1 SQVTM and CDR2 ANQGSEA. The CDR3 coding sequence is TGCAGCGTTGTGCCGGTTCAGGGGGCCTACGAGCAGTACTTC. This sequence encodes CSVVPVQGAYEQYF.

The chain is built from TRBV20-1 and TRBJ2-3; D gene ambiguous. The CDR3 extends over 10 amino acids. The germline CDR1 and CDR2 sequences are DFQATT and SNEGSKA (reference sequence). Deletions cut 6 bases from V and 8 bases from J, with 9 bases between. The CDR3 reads CSASKATQYF. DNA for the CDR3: TGCAGTGCGAGCAAAGCTACGCAGTATTTT.

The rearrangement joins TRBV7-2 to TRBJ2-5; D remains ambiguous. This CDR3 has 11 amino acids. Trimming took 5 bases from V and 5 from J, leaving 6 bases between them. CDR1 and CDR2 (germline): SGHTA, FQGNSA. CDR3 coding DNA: TGTGCCAGCAGCGCCCGGGAGACCCAGTACTTC. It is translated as CASSARETQYF.

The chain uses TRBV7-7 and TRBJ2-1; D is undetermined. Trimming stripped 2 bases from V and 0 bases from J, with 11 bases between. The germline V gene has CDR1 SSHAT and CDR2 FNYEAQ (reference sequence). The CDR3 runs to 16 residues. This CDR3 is CASSLIASSSYNEQFF. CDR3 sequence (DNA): TGTGCCAGCAGCTTAATAGCTTCTAGCTCCTACAATGAGCAGTTCTTC.

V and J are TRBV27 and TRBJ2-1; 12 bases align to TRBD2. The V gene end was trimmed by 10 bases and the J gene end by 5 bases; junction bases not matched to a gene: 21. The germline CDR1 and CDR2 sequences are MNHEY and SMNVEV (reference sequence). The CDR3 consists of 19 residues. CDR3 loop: CATPWGLAGGRTRNNEQFF. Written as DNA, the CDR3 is TGTGCCACCCCGTGGGGGCTAGCGGGAGGGAGAACTCGGAACAATGAGCAGTTCTTC.

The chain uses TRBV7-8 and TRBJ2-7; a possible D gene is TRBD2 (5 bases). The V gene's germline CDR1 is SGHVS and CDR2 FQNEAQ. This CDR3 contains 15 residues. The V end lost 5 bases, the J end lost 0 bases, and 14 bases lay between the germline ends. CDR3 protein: CASSPRSGTSYEQYF. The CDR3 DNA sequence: TGTGCCAGCAGCCCCCGGAGCGGAACCTCCTACGAGCAGTACTTC.

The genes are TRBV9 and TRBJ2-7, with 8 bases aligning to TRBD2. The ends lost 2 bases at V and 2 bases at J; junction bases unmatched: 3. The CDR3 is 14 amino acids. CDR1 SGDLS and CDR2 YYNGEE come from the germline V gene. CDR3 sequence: CASSVRGGAYEQYF. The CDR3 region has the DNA TGTGCCAGCAGCGTCCGGGGGGGCGCCTACGAGCAGTACTTC.

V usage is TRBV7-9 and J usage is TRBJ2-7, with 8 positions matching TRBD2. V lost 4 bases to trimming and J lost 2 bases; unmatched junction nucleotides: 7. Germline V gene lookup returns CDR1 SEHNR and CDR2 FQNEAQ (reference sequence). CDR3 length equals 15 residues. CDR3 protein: CASSSPGSGAYEQYF. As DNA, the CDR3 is TGTGCCAGCAGCTCCCCTGGTAGCGGGGCCTACGAGCAGTACTTC.

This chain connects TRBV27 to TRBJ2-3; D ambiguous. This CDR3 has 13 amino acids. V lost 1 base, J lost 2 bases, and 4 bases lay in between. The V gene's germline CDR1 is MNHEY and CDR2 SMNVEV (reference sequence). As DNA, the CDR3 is TGTGCCAGCAGTTTATTAGACACAGATACGCAGTATTTT. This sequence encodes CASSLLDTDTQYF.

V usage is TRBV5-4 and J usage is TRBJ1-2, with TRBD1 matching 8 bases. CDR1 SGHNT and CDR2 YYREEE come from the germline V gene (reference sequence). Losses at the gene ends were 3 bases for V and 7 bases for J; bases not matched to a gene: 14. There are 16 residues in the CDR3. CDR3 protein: CASSSPPGTGGGGYTF. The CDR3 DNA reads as TGTGCCAGCAGCTCACCACCCGGGACAGGCGGTGGTGGCTACACCTTC.